Shown below are 10 T cell receptor beta chains from a single sample sequenced in a study of T cells after yellow fever vaccination. TCRdb independently ran MiXCR on the 5' RACE reads; one entry per CDR3 protein. Among some 160,000 distinct CDR3 sequences listed, 9.3% were seen once. This specimen was CD8+ T cells sorted from PBMCs, taken 45 days after the yellow fever booster vaccination. The origin of the receptors is a man aged 18-30 years who received the YFV17D yellow fever vaccine.

This clonotype was counted at least ten times. The chain carries TRBV4-1 and TRBJ2-7; no reliable D call. Germline V gene data show CDR1 as MGHRA and CDR2 as YSYEKL. V was clipped by 1 base and J by 7 bases, with 14 bases between them. CDR3 size: 14 residues. The CDR3 DNA reads TGCGCCAGCAGCCAAGGCATTTTGGTCTCGGAGCAGTACTTC. It specifies CASSQGILVSEQYF.

This chain joins TRBV7-2 and TRBJ1-5; unclear D gene. CDR3 length: 14 amino acids. Germline V lookup: CDR1 SGHTA, CDR2 FQGNSA. Trimming left V 0 bases short and J 4 bases short, with 7 bases between. The CDR3 spells CASSLARWNQPQHF. CDR3 bases: TGTGCCAGCAGCTTAGCCCGGTGGAATCAGCCCCAGCATTTT.

This clonotype was seen a handful of times. The rearrangement uses TRBV20-1 and TRBJ2-7; possibly TRBD1 for D (6 bases). Trimming cost V 0 bases and J 3 bases, with 15 bases left between them. CDR3 length: 15 amino acids. Germline CDR1 is DFQATT and CDR2 is SNEGSKA (reference sequence). The CDR3, as DNA: TGCAGTGCTAGAGAAACTAGGGGGATCAACTACGAGCAGTACGTC. Its translation: CSARETRGINYEQYV.

The chain couples TRBV20-1 to TRBJ2-3; D gene uncertain. V was shortened by 5 bases and J by 8 bases, with 14 bases between the two germline ends. Germline loops: CDR1 DFQATT, CDR2 SNEGSKA (reference sequence). There are 12 residues in the CDR3. Here the CDR3 DNA reads TGCAGTGCTGGAACTCGACTCGTTACGCAGTATTTT. Its translation: CSAGTRLVTQYF.

This clonotype was seen only a few times. V and J are TRBV9 and TRBJ2-2, with 8 bases fitting TRBD1. This CDR3 region has 16 residues. V trimming: 3 bases; J trimming: 4 bases; junction bases outside the gene matches: 8. Germline lookup yields CDR1 SGDLS and CDR2 YYNGEE. CDR3 amino acids: CASSAGGRGGTGELFF. The CDR3 coding sequence is TGTGCCAGCAGCGCAGGGGGCCGGGGAGGCACCGGGGAGCTGTTTTTT. Using reference TRBV9 and TRBJ2-2 for the parts outside the CDR3, the full variable domain is DSGVTQTPKHLITATGQRVTLRCSPRSGDLSVYWYQQSLDQGLQFLIQYYNGEERAKGNILERFSAQQFPDLHSELNLSSLELGDSALYFCASSAGGRGGTGELFFGEGSRLTVL.

This clonotype was detected only once. The rearrangement uses TRBV20-1 and TRBJ2-5; no definite D call. The V and J ends lost 2 bases and 5 bases respectively, with 6 bases between them. Germline CDR1 reads DFQATT; CDR2 reads SNEGSKA (reference sequence). This CDR3 region has 11 residues. The CDR3 nucleotides are TGCAGTGCTAGACCTAGGGAGACCCAGTACTTC. It translates to CSARPRETQYF.

This clonotype has only a few counts. The rearrangement links TRBV3-1 to TRBJ1-6; TRBD1 matches 7 bases. This CDR3 comprises 17 residues. J gave up 0 bases and V 5 bases, and 7 bases lay outside the gene matches. Germline-derived CDR1 and CDR2 are LGHDT and YNNKEL (reference sequence). CDR3 in amino acids: CASSTRTGSSYNSPLHF. For the CDR3, the DNA is TGTGCCAGCAGCACCCGGACAGGTAGCTCCTATAATTCACCCCTCCACTTT.

The V gene is TRBV28, the J gene TRBJ1-4, with a tentative D call TRBD1 (5 bases). Per germline, CDR1 MDHEN and CDR2 SYDVKM. V was trimmed by 6 bases and J by 6 bases, leaving 17 bases between them. This CDR3 is 15 amino acids long. The CDR3 protein is CASSPQAFSHEKLFF. DNA of the CDR3: TGTGCCAGCAGCCCACAGGCATTCAGCCATGAAAAACTGTTTTTT. Supplemented by reference TRBV28 and TRBJ1-4, the full variable domain reads DVKVTQSSRYLVKRTGEKVFLECVQDMDHENMFWYRQDPGLGLRLIYFSYDVKMKEKGDIPEGYSVSREKKERFSLILESASTNQTSMYLCASSPQAFSHEKLFFGSGTQLSVL.

The chain uses TRBV7-9 and TRBJ2-7, with TRBD2 identical over 9 bases. Germline values: CDR1 SEHNR, CDR2 FQNEAQ (reference sequence). The CDR3 is made up of 16 amino acids. Germline trimming cut 6 bases from V and 2 bases from J; bases unmatched to any gene: 11. The CDR3 sequence: CASRTHSGGLTYEQYF. CDR3 coding DNA: TGTGCCAGCAGAACCCACAGCGGGGGGCTAACCTACGAGCAGTACTTC.

The chain couples TRBV5-5 to TRBJ2-1; 7 bases are a match to TRBD2. The V gene end was trimmed by 4 bases and the J gene end by 2 bases; junction bases not matched to a gene: 6. Germline V lookup: CDR1 SGHKS, CDR2 YYEKEE (reference sequence). This CDR3 region has 15 residues. CDR3 DNA sequence: TGTGCCAGCAGCGGTGGGGGGGGAGCCTACAATGAGCAGTTCTTC. This gives the protein CASSGGGGAYNEQFF.